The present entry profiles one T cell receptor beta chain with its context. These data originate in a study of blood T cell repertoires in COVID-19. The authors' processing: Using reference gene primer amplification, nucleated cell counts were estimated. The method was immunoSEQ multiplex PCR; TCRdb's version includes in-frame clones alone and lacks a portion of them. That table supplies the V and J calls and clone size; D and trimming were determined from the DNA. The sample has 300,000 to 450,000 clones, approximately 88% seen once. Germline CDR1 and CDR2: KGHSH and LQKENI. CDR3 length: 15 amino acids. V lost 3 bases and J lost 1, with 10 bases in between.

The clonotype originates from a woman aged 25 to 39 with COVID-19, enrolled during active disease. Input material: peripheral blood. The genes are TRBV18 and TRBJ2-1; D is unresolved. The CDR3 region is CASSPAHSSYNEQFF. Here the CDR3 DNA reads TGTGCCAGCTCACCTGCCCATAGTTCCTACAATGAGCAGTTCTTC. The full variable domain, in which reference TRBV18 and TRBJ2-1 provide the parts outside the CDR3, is NAGVMQNPRHLVRRRGQEARLRCSPMKGHSHVYWYRQLPEEGLKFMVYLQKENIIDESGMPKERFSAEFPKEGPSILRIQQVVRGDSAAYFCASSPAHSSYNEQFFGPGTRLTVL.